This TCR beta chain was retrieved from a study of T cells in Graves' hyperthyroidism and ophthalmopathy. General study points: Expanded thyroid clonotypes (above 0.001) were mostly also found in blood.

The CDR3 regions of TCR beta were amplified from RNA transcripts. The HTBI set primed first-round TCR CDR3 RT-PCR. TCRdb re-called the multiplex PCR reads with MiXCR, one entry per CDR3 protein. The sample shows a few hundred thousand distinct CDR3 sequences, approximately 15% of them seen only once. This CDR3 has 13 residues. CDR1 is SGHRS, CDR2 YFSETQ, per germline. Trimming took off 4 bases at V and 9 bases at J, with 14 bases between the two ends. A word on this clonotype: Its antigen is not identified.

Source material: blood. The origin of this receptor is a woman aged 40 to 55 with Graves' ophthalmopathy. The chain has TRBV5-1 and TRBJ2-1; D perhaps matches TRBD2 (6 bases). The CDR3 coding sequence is TGCGCCAGCAGCATGCCGGGGGTTATTGAGCAGTTCTTC. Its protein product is CASSMPGVIEQFF. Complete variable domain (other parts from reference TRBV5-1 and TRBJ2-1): KAGVTQTPRYLIKTRGQQVTLSCSPISGHRSVSWYQQTPGQGLQFLFEYFSETQRNKGNFPGRFSGRQFSNSRSEMNVSTLELGDSALYLCASSMPGVIEQFFGPGTRLTVL.